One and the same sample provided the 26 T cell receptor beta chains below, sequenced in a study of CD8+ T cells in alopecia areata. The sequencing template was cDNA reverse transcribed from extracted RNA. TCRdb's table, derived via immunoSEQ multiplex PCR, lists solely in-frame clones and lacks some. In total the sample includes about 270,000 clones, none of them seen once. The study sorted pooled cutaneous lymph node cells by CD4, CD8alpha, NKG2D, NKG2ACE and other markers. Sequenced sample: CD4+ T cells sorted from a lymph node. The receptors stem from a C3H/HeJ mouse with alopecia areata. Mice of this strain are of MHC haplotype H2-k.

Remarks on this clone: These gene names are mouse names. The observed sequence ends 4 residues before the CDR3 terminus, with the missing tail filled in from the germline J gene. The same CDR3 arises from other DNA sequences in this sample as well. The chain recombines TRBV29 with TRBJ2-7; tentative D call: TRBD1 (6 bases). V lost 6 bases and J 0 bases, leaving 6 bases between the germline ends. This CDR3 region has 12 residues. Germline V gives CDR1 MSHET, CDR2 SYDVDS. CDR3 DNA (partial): TGTGCTAGCAGGGACAGCTCCTAT. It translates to CASRDSSY. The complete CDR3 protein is CASRDSSYEQYF. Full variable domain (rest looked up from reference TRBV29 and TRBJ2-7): DMKVTQMPRYLIKRMGENVLLECGQDMSHETMYWYRQDPGLGLQLIYISYDVDSNSEGDIPKGYRVSRKKREHFSLILDSAKTNQTSVYFCASRDSSYEQYFGPGTRLTVL.

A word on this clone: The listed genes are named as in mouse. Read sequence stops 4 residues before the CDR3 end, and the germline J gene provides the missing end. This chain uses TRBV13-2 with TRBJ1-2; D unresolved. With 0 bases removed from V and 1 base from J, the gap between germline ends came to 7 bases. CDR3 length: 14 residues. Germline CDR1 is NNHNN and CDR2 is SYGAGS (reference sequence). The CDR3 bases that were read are TGTGCCAGCGGTGATGCTGGCAAAAACTCC. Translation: CASGDAGKNS. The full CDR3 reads CASGDAGKNSDYTF.

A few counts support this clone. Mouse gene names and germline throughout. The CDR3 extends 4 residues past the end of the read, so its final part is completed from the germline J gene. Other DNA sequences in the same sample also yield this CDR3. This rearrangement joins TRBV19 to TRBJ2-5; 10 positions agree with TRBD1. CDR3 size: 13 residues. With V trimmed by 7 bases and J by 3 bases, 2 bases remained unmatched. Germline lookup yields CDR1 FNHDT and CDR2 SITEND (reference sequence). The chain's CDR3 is CASRDRGQDTQYF. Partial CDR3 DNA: TGTGCCAGCCGGGACAGGGGTCAAGAC.

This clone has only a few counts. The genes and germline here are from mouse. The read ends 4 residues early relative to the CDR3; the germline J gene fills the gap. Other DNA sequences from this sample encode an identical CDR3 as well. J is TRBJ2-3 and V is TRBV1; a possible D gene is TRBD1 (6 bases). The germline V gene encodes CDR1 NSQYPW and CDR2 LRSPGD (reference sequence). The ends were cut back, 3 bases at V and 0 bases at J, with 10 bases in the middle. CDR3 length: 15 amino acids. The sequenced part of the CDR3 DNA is TGCACCTGCAGTGCCTCCGGGACAAGTGCAGAA. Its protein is CTCSASGTSAE. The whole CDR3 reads CTCSASGTSAETLYF.

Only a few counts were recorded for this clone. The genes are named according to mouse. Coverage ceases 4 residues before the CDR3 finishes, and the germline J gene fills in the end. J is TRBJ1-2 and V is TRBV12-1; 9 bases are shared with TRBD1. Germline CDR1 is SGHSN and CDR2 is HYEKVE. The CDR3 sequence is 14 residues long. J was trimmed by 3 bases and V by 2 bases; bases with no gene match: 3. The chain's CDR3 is CASSPGTGYSDYTF. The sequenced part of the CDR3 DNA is TGTGCCAGCTCTCCTGGGACAGGGTACTCC. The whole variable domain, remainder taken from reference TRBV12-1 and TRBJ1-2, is DSGVVQSPRHIIKEKGGRSVLTCIPISGHSNVVWYQQTLGKELKFLIQHYEKVERDKGFLPSRFSVQQFDDYHSEMNMSALELEDSAMYFCASSPGTGYSDYTFGSGTRLLVI.

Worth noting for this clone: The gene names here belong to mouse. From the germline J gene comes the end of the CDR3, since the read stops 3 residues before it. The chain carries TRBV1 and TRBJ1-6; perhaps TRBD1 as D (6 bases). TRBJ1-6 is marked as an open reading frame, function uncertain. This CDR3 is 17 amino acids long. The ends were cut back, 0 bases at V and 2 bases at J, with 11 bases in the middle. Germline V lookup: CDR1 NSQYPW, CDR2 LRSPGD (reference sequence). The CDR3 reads CTCSADLAGAYNSPLYF. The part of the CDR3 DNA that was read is TGCACCTGCAGTGCAGATCTGGCAGGGGCCTATAATTCGCCC.

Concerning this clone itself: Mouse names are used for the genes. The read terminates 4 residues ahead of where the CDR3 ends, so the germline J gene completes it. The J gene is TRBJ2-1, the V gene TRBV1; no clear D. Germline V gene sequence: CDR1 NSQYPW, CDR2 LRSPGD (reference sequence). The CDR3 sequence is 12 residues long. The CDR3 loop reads CTCSASPPEQFF. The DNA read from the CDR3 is TGCACCTGCAGTGCAAGTCCCCCT.

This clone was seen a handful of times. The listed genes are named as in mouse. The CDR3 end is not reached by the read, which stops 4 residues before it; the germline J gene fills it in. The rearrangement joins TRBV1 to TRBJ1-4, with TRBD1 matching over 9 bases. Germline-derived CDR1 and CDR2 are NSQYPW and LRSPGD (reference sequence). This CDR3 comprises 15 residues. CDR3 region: CTCSAGGQGGERLFF. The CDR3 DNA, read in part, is TGCACCTGCAGTGCAGGGGGACAGGGAGGCGAA.

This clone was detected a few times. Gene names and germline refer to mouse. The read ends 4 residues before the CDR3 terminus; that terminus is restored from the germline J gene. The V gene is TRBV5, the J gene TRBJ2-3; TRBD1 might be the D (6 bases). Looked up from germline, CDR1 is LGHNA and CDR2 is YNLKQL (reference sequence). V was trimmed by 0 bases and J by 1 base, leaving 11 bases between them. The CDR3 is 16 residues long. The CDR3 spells CASSQETGRGAETLYF. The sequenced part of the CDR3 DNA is TGTGCCAGCAGCCAAGAAACAGGGAGAGGTGCAGAA.

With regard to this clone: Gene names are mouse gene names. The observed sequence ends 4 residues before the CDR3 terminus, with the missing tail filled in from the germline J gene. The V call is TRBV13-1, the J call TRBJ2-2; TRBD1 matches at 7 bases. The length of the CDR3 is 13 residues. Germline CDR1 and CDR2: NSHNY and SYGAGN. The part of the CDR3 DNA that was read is TGTGCCAGCAGTGAGACAGGGTTCGGG. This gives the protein CASSETGFG. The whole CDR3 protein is CASSETGFGQLYF.

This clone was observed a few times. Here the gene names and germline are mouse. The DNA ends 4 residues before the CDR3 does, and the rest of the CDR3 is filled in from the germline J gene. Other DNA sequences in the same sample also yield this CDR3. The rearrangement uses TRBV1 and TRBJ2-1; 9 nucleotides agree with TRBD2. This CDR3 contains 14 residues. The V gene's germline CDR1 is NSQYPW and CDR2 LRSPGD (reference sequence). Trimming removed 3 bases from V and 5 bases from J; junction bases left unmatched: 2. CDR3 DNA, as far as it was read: TGCACCTGCAGTGCGCTGGGGGGGGATGCT. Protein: CTCSALGGDA. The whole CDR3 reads CTCSALGGDAEQFF.

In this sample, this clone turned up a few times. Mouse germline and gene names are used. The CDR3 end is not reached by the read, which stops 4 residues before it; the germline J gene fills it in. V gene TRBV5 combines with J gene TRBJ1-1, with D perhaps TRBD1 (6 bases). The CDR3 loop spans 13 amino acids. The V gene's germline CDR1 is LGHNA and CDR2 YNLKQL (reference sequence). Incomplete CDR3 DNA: TGTGCCAGCAGCCAAGATGGGGACAAA. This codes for CASSQDGDK. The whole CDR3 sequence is CASSQDGDKEVFF.

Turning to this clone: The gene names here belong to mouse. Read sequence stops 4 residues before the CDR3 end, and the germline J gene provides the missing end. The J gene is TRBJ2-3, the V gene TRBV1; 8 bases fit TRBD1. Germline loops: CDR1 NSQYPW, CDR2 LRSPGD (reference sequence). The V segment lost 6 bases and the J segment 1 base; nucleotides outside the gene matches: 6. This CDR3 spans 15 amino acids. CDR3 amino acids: CTCRAQGARAETLYF. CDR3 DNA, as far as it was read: TGCACCTGCAGGGCTCAGGGGGCGCGTGCAGAA. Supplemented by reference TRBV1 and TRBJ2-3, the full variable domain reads VTLLEQNPRWRLVPRGQAVNLRCILKNSQYPWMSWYQQDLQKQLQWLFTLRSPGDKEVKSLPGADYLATRVTDTELRLQVANMSQGRTLYCTCRAQGARAETLYFGSGTRLTVL.

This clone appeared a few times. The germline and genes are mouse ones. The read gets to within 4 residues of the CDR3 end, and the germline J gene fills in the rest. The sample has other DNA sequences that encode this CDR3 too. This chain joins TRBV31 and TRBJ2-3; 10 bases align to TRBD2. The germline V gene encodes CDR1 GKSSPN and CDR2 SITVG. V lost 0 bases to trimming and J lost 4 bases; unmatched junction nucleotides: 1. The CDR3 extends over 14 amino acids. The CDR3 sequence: CAWSLWGGTETLYF. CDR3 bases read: TGTGCCTGGAGTCTCTGGGGGGGCACAGAA.

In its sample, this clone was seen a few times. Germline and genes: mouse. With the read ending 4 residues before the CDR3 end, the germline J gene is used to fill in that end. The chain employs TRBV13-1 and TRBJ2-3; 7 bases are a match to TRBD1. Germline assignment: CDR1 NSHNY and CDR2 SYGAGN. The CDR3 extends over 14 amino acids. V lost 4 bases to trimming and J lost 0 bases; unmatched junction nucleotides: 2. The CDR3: CASSTGASAETLYF. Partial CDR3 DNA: TGTGCCAGCAGTACAGGGGCTAGTGCAGAA.

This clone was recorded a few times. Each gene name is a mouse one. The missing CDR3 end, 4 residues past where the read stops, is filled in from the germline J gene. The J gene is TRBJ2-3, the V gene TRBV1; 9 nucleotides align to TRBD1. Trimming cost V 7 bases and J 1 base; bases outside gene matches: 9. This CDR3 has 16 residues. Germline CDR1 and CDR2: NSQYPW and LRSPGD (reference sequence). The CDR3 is CTCTPTGGGGAETLYF. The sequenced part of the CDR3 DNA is TGCACCTGCACCCCGACAGGGGGAGGGGGTGCAGAA.

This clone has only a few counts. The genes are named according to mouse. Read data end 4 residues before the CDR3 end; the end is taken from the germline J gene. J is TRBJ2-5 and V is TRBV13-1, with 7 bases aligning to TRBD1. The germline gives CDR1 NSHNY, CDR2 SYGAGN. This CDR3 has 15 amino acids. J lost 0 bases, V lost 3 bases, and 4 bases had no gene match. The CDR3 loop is CASSAPGGNQDTQYF. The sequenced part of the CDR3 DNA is TGTGCCAGCAGTGCCCCAGGGGGTAACCAAGAC.

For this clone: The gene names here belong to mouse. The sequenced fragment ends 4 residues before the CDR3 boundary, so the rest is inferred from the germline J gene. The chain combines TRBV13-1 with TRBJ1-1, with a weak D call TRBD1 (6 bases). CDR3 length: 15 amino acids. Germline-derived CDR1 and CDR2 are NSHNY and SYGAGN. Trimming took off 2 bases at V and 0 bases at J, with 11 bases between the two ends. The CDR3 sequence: CASSEQGQSNTEVFF. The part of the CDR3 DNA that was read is TGTGCCAGCAGTGAGCAAGGACAGTCAAACACA.

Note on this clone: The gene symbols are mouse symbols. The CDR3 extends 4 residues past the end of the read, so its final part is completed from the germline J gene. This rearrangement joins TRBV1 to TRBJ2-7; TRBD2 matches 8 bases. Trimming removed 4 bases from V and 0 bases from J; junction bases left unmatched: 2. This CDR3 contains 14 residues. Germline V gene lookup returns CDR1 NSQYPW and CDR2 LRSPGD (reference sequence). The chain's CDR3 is CTCSDWGHSYEQYF. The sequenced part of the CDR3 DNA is TGCACCTGCAGTGACTGGGGGCACTCCTAT.

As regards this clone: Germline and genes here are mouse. CDR3 amino acids: CASRWGADTGQLYF. The covered CDR3 bases are TGTGCCAGCAGATGGGGGGCGGACACCGGG. This chain uses TRBV14 with TRBJ2-2, with D maybe TRBD2 (7 bases). The CDR3 end is not reached by the read, which stops 4 residues before it; the germline J gene fills it in. Trimming pared 5 bases from V and 3 bases from J, leaving 11 bases between. The CDR3 has 14 amino acids. CDR1 and CDR2 (germline): SGHDT, FRDEAV. The entire variable domain, with the rest obtained from reference TRBV14 and TRBJ2-2, is as follows: EAGVTQSPRYAVLQEGQAVSFWCDPISGHDTLYWYQQPRDQGPQLLVYFRDEAVIDNSQLPSDRFSAVRPKGTNSTLKIQSAKQGDTATYLCASRWGADTGQLYFGEGSKLTVL.

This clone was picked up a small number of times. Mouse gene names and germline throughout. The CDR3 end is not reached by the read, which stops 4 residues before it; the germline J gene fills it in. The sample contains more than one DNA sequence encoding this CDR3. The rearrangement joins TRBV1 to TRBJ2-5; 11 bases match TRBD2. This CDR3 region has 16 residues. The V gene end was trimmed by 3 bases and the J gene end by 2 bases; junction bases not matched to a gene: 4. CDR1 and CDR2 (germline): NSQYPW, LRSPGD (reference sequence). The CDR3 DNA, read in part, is TGCACCTGCAGTGCGCCGGGACTGGGGGTCCAAGAC. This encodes CTCSAPGLGVQD. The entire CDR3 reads CTCSAPGLGVQDTQYF. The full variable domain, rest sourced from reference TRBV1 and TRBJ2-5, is VTLLEQNPRWRLVPRGQAVNLRCILKNSQYPWMSWYQQDLQKQLQWLFTLRSPGDKEVKSLPGADYLATRVTDTELRLQVANMSQGRTLYCTCSAPGLGVQDTQYFGPGTRLLVL.

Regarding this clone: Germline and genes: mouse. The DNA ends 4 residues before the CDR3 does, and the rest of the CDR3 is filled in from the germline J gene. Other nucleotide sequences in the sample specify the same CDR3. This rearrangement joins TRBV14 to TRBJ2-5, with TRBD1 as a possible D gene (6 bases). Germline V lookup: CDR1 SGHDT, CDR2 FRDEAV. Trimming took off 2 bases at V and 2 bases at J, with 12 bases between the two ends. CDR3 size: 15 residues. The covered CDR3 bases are TGTGCCAGCAGTTTGAAGGGAGGGGGCCAAGAC. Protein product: CASSLKGGGQD. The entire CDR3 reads CASSLKGGGQDTQYF.

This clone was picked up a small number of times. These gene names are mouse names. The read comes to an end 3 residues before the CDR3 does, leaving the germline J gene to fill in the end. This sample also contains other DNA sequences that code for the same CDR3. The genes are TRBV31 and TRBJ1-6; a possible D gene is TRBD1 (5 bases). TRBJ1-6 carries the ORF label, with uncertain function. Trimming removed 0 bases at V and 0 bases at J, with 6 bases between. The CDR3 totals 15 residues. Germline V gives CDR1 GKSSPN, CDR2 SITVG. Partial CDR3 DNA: TGTGCCTGGAGTCTCCAGGGTTCCTATAATTCGCCC. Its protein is CAWSLQGSYNSP. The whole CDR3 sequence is CAWSLQGSYNSPLYF.

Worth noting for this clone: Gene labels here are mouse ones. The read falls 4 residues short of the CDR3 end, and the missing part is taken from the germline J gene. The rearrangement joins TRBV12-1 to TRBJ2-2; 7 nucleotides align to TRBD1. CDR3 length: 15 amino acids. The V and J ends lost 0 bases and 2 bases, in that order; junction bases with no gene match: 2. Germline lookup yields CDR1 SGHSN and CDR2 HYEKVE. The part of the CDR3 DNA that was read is TGTGCCAGCTCTCTCGTGACAGGGAACACCGGG. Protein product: CASSLVTGNTG. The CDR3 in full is CASSLVTGNTGQLYF.

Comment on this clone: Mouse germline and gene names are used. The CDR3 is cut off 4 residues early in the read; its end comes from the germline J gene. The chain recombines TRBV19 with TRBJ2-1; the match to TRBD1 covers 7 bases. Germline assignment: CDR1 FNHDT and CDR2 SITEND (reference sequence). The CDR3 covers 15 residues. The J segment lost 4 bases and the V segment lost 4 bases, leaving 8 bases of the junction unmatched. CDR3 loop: CASSPSRDRYAEQFF. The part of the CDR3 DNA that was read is TGTGCCAGCAGTCCCTCCCGGGACAGATATGCT.

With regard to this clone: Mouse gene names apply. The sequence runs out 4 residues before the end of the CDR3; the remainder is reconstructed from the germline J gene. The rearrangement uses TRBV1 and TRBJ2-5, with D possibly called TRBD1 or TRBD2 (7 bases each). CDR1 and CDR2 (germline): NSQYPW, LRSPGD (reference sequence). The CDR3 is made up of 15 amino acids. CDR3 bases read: TGCACCTGCAGTGCAGGGGGGGCAGGGGGAGAC. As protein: CTCSAGGAGGD. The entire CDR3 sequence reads CTCSAGGAGGDTQYF.